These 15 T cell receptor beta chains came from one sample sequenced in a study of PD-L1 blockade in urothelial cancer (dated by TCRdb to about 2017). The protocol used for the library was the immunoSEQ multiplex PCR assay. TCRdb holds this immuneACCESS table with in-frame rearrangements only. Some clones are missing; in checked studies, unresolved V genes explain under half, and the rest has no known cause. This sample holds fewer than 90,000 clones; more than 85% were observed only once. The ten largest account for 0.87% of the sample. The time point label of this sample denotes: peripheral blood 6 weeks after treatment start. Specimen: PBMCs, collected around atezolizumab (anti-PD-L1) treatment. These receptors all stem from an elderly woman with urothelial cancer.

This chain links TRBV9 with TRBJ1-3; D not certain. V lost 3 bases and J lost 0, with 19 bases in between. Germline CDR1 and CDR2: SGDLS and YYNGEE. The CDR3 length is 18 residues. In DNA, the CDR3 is TGTGCCAGCAGCGAGAGCCCGCGCCCCACCGGCTCTGGAAACACCATATATTTT. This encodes CASSESPRPTGSGNTIYF. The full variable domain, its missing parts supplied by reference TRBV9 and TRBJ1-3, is DSGVTQTPKHLITATGQRVTLRCSPRSGDLSVYWYQQSLDQGLQFLIQYYNGEERAKGNILERFSAQQFPDLHSELNLSSLELGDSALYFCASSESPRPTGSGNTIYFGEGSWLTVV.

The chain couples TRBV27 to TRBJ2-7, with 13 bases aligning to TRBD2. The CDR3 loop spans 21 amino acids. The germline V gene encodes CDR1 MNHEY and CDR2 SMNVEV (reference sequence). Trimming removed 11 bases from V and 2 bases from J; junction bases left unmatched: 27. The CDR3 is CAVPSPERFTWTSGSPYEQYF. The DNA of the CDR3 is TGTGCCGTTCCCTCGCCAGAGCGATTTACATGGACTAGCGGGAGCCCCTACGAGCAGTACTTC.

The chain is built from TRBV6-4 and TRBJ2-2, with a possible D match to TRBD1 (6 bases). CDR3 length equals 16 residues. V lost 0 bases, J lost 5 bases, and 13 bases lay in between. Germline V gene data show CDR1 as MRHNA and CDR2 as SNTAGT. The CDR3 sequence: CASSDSSGARTGELFF. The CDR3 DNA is TGTGCCAGCAGTGACTCGTCAGGGGCTCGGACCGGGGAGCTGTTTTTT.

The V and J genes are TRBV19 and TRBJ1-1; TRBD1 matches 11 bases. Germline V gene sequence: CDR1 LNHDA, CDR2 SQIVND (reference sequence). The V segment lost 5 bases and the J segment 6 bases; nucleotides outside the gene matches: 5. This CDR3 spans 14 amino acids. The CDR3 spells CASSWTGGMAEAFF. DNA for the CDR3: TGTGCCAGTAGTTGGACAGGGGGCATGGCTGAAGCTTTCTTT.

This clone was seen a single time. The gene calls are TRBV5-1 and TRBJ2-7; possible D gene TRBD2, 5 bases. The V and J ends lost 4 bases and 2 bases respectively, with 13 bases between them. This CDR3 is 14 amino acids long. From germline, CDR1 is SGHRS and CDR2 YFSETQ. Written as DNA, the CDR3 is TGCGCCAGCAGCGTGAGCGGAGACCCCTACGAGCAGTACTTC. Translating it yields CASSVSGDPYEQYF.

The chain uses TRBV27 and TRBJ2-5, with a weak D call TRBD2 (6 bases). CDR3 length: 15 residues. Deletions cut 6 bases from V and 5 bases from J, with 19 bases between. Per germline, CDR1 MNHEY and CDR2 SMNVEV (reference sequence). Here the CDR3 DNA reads TGTGCCAGCAGGAGGAGGAGGGGCGCGGTGGAGACCCAGTACTTC. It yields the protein CASRRRRGAVETQYF.

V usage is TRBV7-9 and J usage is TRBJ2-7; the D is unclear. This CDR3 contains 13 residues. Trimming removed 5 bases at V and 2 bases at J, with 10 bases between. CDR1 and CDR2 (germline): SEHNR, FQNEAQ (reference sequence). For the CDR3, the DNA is TGTGCCAGCAGCCCAACAGTTCCCTACGAGCAGTACTTC. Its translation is CASSPTVPYEQYF.

The CDR3 reads CASSQSRMVAYEQYF. In DNA, the CDR3 is TGCGCCAGCAGTCAATCGAGGATGGTGGCCTACGAGCAGTACTTC. V gene TRBV23-1 combines with J gene TRBJ2-7, with unresolved D. TRBV23-1 is classed as an ORF, of uncertain function. V lost 0 bases to trimming and J lost 2 bases, with 11 bases between them. The CDR3 contains 15 residues.

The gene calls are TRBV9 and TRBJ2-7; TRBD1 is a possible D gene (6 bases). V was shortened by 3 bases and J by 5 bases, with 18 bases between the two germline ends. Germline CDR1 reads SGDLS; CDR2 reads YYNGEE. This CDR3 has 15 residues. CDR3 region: CASSDGQNPSHEQYF. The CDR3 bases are TGTGCCAGCAGCGACGGACAGAACCCTTCCCACGAGCAGTACTTC.

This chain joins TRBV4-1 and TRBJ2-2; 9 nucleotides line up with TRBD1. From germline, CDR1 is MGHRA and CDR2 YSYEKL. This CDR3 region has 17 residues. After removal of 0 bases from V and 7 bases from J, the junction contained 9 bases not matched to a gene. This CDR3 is CASSQEETTGGIGELFF. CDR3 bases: TGCGCCAGCAGCCAAGAGGAGACGACAGGGGGAATCGGGGAGCTGTTTTTT.

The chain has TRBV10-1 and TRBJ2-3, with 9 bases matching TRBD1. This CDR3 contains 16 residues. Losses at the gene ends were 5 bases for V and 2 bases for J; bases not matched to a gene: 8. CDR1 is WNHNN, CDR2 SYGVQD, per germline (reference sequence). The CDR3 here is CASSISTGGPTDTQYF. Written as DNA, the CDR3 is TGCGCCAGCAGTATATCCACAGGGGGCCCCACAGATACGCAGTATTTT.

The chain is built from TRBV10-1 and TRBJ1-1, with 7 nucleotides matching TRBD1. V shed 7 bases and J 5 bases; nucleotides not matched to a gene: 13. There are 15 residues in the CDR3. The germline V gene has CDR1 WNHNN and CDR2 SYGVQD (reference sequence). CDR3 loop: CASTTGEGGRTEAFF. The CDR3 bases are TGCGCCAGCACCACAGGGGAAGGGGGAAGAACTGAAGCTTTCTTT.

CDR3 region: CASSNNRVQPQHF. The DNA for the CDR3 is TGTGCCAGTAGTAATAACAGGGTGCAGCCCCAGCATTTT. The chain links TRBV19 to TRBJ1-5; a possible D gene is TRBD1 (6 bases). V was pared by 4 bases and J by 7 bases, with 11 bases between. The germline V gene has CDR1 LNHDA and CDR2 SQIVND (reference sequence). The length of the CDR3 is 13 residues.

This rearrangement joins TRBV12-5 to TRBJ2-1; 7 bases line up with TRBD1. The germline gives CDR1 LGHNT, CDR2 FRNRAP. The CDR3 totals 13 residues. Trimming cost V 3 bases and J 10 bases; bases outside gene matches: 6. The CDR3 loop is CASGFGTATEQFF. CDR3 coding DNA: TGTGCTAGTGGTTTCGGGACAGCGACCGAGCAGTTCTTC.

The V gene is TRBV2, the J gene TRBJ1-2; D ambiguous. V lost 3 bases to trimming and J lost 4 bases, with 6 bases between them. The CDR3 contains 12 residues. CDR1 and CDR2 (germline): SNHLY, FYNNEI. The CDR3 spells CASSELAYGYTF. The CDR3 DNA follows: TGTGCCAGCAGTGAGCTGGCCTATGGCTACACCTTC.